This TCR beta chain came from a study of OX40 agonist ivuxolimab in advanced cancers. Data came from immunoSEQ multiplex PCR; TCRdb stores just in-frame clones and leaves some out. The table shows tens of thousands of clones, with approximately 86% occurring only once. Germline CDR1 SGHAT, CDR2 FQNNGV. This CDR3 contains 14 residues. Trimming shortened V by 5 bases and J by 7 bases, and 17 bases separated the two germline ends. Study findings and constraints: With doses of 0.1 to 3.0 mg/kg, CD4+ and CD8+ blood T cells had undergone clonal expansion by week 6.

This clone was detected a few times. The antigen is unknown. The gene calls are TRBV11-2 and TRBJ1-2; a weak D match, TRBD1 (6 bases). This clonotype was sampled from an adult with an advanced solid tumor such as melanoma, head and neck, liver or kidney cancer. The sample was CD4+ or CD8+ T cells sorted from blood, taken in a trial of the OX40 agonist ivuxolimab. CDR3 bases: TGTGCCAGCAGCCTTGGTGGGGGGCGTACTGGCTACACCTTC. Translated, it gives CASSLGGGRTGYTF.